The sequence of this TCR beta chain was determined in a study of early T cells in non-severe SARS-CoV-2 infection. Study-wide context: With bulk RNA from unsorted whole blood as input, sequencing yielded unpaired chains. Findings of the study overall: Anti-spike CD8 specificities were favored by VDJdb matching, whose results missed private and CD4 specificities.

Germline CDR1 SGHRS, CDR2 YFSETQ. The CDR3 extends over 14 amino acids. V lost 4 bases to trimming and J lost 5 bases, with 15 bases between them. As to this clonotype: What it binds is not known.

In TCRdb, the 5' RACE reads were re-called with MiXCR into one record per CDR3 protein. The sample includes tens of thousands of distinct CDR3 sequences, about 5.9% of them seen just once. This clonotype was sampled from an adult who was a healthcare worker with PCR-confirmed SARS-CoV-2 infection or an uninfected control (not recorded which). This chain links TRBV5-1 with TRBJ1-2, with D unresolved. Sequencing was done on a sample of whole blood. The CDR3 coding sequence is TGCGCCAGCAGCGAGGACGGGTCTGGGTATGGCTACACCTTC. Its translation is CASSEDGSGYGYTF.